The entry that follows covers one T cell receptor beta chain sequence. This clonotype is characterized as medium-sized (0.01 to 0.1%). It lacks a known antigen. No per-base quality is available; no much larger clone lies one base away. The sample is drawn from a study (dated by TCRdb to between 2014 and 2016). Concerning the study at large: The study set out to test whether tumor-infiltrating Tregs in breast cancer get recruited from blood Tregs or are instead converted in situ from other CD4+ T cell subsets.

The Miltenyi Naive CD4+ T Cell Isolation kit was used to purify naive CD4+ T cells, and CD25 microbeads were used to remove Tregs. In a larger group of roughly 21 breast cancer patients, a single TRBV12-4/TRBJ1-2 rearrangement was sequenced in tumor Tregs and in blood Treg, naive and memory CD4+ cells. Mononuclear cells from lymph nodes or around 48 ml of peripheral blood were isolated by Ficoll density gradient centrifugation. Sorted cell populations were confirmed by FACS to exceed 90% purity. Library creation used multiplex PCR. The sequencer listed for this sample is Ion Torrent PGM. Adaptor-ligated barcode primers were used to amplify TRBV12-4/TRBJ1-2 clonotypes in the roughly 23-patient analysis. The Ion Personal Genome Machine system was used to sequence TRBV12-4/TRBJ1-2 amplicons from the roughly 25-patient cohort. As for how the authors treated the data: For each of nine subset-tissue groups, sequencing data from the five patients were pooled, and the groups were compared by unsupervised clustering of TCR gene usage. The Morisita-Horn index, with shared sequences weighted by their contribution to each repertoire, was used to calculate repertoire similarity. TCRdb's own reprocessing of the public reads used fastp at Q25 and MiXCR and kept productive beta chains. Each CDR3 protein gets just one entry, which takes the most common genes and DNA from the rows behind it. TCRdb, not the authors, supplied the V and J calls. This sample lists over 900 distinct CDR3 sequences; roughly 5.5% were detected once. Almost 7.5% of the sample is held by the ten biggest clonotypes.

Inclusive of the bounding cysteine and phenylalanine, the CDR3 is 12 residues long. Only the CDR3 portion is preserved as DNA: 36 bases, with reading frame beginning at the first base. Trimming costs V 7 bases and J 1 base, and their ends lie 7 bases apart. The investigation overall reported the following: Validation in the larger cohort was restricted to a single TCR beta V-J rearrangement rather than whole repertoires. Among approximately 25 patients, approximately 13% of tumor Treg TRBV12-4/TRBJ1-2 sequences were shared with naive CD4+ cells, versus under 2.4% with blood Tregs or memory cells. The greatest overlap of tumor-infiltrating Treg TCR alpha and beta sequences was with tumor naive CD4+ T cells, followed next by blood naive CD4+ T cells. Tumor memory CD4+ T cell TCR gene usage was found to cluster with blood and lymph node memory CD4+ cells and with lymph node naive CD4+ cells.

This receptor chain uses TRBV12-3 or TRBV12-4 and TRBJ1-2; the D gene is not confidently resolved. This TCR was sampled from a female donor with breast cancer. Input material: naive CD4+ T cells sorted from blood. What this sample's cell subset or site label stands for: naive CD4+ T cells, CD4+CD45RA+CD25-. The DNA is as follows: TGTGCCAGCAAACAGCTTAACTATGGCTACACCTTC. The translation is CASKQLNYGYTF.